The present T cell receptor (beta chain) was sequenced within a study of identical twins. MiXCR, run by TCRdb on the 5' RACE reads, gives a single entry per CDR3 protein. The sample records roughly 720,000 distinct CDR3 sequences, about 20% being singletons. All of the donors were Caucasians in good health. Study conclusions and caveats: Invariant MAIT and iNKT cells may have partly biased zero-insertion analyses.

A few counts support this clonotype. Its antigen is currently unknown. Germline lookup yields CDR1 SQVTM and CDR2 ANQGSEA. The CDR3 runs to 14 residues. Germline trimming cut 4 bases from V and 9 bases from J; bases unmatched to any gene: 9. These same data were also listed under a study on T cells expressing NK-cell markers.

The TCR was taken from a woman in her late teens or twenties in good health. The sample was PBMCs. The chain recombines TRBV29-1 with TRBJ2-5; TRBD2 aligns across 12 bases. As DNA, the CDR3 is TGCAGCGTTGCTAGCGGGAGGGCCCATCAGGCCCAGTACTTC. It yields the protein CSVASGRAHQAQYF.